Below, one T cell receptor (beta chain) is given with its context. The germline gives CDR1 MNHEY, CDR2 SMNVEV (reference sequence). Trimming pared 4 bases from V and 0 bases from J, leaving 10 bases between. The CDR3 sequence is 15 residues long. Cells designated naive CD8 were CD45RO-negative and were positively selected for CCR7, with terminally differentiated effector memory CD45RA+ cells excluded. TCRdb's table, derived via immunoSEQ multiplex PCR, lists solely in-frame clones and lacks some. The sample lists around 600,000 clones, 95% to 98% seen once, with 0.3% in the top ten. This sample is drawn from a study of shared clonotypes between healthy human individuals.

The chain employs TRBV27 and TRBJ2-1; tentatively, D is TRBD1 or TRBD2 (5 bases each). Material: naive CD8+ T cells sorted from blood. The receptor's source is a man under 40 in good health. CDR3 DNA sequence: TGTGCCAGCAGTTCCCGGGACGGCTCCTACAATGAGCAGTTCTTC. Its protein product is CASSSRDGSYNEQFF.